This T cell receptor (beta chain) is from a study of cytomegalovirus exposure and HLA in healthy donors. Study-wide results and limits: In a later analysis, the majority of CMV-associated beta chains seemingly showed HLA restriction.

Regarding this clone: What it recognizes is unknown.

Germline CDR1 and CDR2: SGHNT and YYREEE (reference sequence). V shed 1 base and J 9 bases; nucleotides not matched to a gene: 6. This CDR3 region has 16 residues. Primers for the PCR totalled 60 Vbeta and 13 Jbeta. Method: immunoSEQ multiplex PCR; TCRdb's copy keeps in-frame clones and lacks some. The data contain more than 95,000 clones, roughly a sixth of them singletons. The chain employs TRBV5-4 and TRBJ2-1; 14 bases match TRBD2. The receptor comes from a female donor in good health and CMV-seropositive. The specimen was PBMCs. The CDR3 spells CASSLRTSGGYGEQFF. The CDR3 DNA sequence: TGTGCCAGCAGCTTGAGGACTAGCGGGGGGTATGGTGAGCAGTTCTTC. Looking up the rest from reference TRBV5-4 and TRBJ2-1 gives the full variable domain: ETGVTQSPTHLIKTRGQQVTLRCSSQSGHNTVSWYQQALGQGPQFIFQYYREEENGRGNFPPRFSGLQFPNYSSELNVNALELDDSALYLCASSLRTSGGYGEQFFGPGTRLTVL.